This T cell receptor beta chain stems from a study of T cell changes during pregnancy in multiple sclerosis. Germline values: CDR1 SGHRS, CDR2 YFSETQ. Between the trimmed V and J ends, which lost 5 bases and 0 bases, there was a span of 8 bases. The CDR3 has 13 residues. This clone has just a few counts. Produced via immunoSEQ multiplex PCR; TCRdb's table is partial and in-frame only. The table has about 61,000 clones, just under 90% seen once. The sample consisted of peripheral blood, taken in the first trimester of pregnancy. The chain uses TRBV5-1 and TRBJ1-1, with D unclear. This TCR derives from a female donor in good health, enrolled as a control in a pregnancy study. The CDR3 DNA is TGCGCCAGCAGGACTGAACTGAACACTGAAGCTTTCTTT. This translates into CASRTELNTEAFF. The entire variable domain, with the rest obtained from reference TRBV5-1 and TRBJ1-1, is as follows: KAGVTQTPRYLIKTRGQQVTLSCSPISGHRSVSWYQQTPGQGLQFLFEYFSETQRNKGNFPGRFSGRQFSNSRSEMNVSTLELGDSALYLCASRTELNTEAFFGQGTRLTVV.